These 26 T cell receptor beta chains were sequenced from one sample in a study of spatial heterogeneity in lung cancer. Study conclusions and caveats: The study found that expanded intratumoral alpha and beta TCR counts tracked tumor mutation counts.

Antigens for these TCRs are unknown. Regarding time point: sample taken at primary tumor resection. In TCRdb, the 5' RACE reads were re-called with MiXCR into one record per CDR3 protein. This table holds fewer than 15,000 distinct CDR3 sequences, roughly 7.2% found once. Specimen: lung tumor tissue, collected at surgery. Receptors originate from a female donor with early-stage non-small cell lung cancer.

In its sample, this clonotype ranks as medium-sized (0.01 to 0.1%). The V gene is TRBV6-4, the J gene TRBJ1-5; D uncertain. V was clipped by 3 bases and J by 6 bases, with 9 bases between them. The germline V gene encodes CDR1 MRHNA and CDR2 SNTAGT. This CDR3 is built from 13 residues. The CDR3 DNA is TGTGCCAGCAGTGAAGACGGGAGTCAGCCCCAGCATTTT. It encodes CASSEDGSQPQHF.

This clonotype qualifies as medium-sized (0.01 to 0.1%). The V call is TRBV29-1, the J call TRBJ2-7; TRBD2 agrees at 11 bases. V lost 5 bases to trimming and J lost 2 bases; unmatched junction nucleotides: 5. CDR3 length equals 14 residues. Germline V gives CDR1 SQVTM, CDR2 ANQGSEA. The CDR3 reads CSVIGTSGPYEQYF. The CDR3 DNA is TGCAGCGTTATCGGGACTAGCGGTCCCTACGAGCAGTACTTC.

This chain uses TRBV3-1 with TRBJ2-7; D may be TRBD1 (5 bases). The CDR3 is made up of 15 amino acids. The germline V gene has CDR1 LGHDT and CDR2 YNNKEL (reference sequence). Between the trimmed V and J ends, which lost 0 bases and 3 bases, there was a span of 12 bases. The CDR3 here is CASSQDIAGLYEQYF. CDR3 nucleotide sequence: TGTGCCAGCAGCCAAGATATCGCAGGGCTCTACGAGCAGTACTTC.

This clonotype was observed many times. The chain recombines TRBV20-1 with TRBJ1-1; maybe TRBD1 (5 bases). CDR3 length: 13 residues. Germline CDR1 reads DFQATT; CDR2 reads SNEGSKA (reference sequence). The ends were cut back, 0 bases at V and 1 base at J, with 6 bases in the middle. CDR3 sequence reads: CSARDGGNTEAFF. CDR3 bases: TGCAGTGCTAGAGATGGGGGGAACACTGAAGCTTTCTTT.

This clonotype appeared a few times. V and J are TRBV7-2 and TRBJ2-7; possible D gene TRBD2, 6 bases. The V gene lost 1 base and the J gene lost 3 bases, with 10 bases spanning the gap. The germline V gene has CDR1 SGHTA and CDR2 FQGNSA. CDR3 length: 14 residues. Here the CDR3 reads CASSLGLEVYEQYF. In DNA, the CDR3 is TGTGCCAGCAGCTTAGGACTAGAAGTCTACGAGCAGTACTTC.

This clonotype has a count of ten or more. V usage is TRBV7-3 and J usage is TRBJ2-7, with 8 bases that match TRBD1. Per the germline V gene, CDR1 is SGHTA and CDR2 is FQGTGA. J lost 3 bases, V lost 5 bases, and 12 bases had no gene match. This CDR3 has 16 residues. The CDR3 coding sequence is TGTGCCAGCAGCCGGAACCCCGACAGGGGAGGCTACGAGCAGTACTTC. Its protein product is CASSRNPDRGGYEQYF.

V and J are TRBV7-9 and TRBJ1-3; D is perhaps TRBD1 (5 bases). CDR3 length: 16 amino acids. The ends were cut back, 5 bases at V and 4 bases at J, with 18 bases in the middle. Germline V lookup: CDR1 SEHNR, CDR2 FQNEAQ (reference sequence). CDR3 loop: CASSPQGVLGGNTIYF. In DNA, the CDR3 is TGTGCCAGCAGCCCACAAGGGGTACTTGGAGGAAACACCATATATTTT.

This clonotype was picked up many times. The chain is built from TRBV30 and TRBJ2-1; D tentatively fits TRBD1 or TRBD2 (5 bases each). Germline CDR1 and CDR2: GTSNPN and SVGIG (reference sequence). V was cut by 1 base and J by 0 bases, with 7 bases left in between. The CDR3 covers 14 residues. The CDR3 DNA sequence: TGTGCCTGGAGTGGAGGGGCCTCCTACAATGAGCAGTTCTTC. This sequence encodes CAWSGGASYNEQFF.

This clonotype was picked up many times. The CDR3 reads CASSRLAGGKGPDTQYF. CDR3 coding DNA: TGTGCCAGCAGCCGGCTAGCGGGAGGGAAGGGGCCAGATACGCAGTATTTT. The chain uses TRBV28 and TRBJ2-3; TRBD2 matches at 12 bases. V dropped 6 bases and J dropped 4; count of bases not matched to a gene: 11. Germline CDR1 MDHEN, CDR2 SYDVKM. The CDR3 has 17 amino acids.

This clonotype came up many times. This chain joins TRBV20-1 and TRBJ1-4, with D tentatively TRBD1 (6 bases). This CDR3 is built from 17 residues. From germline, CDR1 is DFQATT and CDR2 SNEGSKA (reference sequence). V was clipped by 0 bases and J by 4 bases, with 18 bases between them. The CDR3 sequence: CSAREEDYRVFNEKLFF. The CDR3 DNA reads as TGCAGTGCTAGAGAGGAGGATTACAGGGTATTTAATGAAAAACTGTTTTTT.

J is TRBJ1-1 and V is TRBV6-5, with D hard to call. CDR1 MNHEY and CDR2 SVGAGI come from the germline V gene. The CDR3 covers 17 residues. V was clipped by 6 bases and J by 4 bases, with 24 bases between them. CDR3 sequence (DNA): TGTGCCAGCAGGGGTGGTTCGGGGAGCTTTCGGGGCACTGAAGCTTTCTTT. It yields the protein CASRGGSGSFRGTEAFF.

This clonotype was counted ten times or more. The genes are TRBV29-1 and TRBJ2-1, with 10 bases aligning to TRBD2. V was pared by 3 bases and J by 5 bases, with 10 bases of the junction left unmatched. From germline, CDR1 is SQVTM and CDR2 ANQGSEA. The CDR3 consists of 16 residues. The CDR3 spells CSVEAFLAGVHNEQFF. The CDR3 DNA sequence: TGCAGCGTTGAGGCCTTTCTAGCGGGAGTCCACAATGAGCAGTTCTTC.

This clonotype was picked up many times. This CDR3 is CASSVVDSYNEQFF. The CDR3 DNA is TGTGCCAGCAGCGTAGTTGACTCCTACAATGAGCAGTTCTTC. The chain links TRBV9 to TRBJ2-1; D is uncertain. CDR3 size: 14 residues. Trimming removed 0 bases at V and 0 bases at J, with 4 bases between. Germline CDR1 is SGDLS and CDR2 is YYNGEE.

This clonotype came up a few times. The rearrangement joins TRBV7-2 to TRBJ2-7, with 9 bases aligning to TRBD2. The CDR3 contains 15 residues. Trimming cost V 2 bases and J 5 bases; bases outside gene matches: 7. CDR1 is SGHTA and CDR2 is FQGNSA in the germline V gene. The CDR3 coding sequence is TGTGCCAGCAGCTTACTAGCGGGGAAGGTCCACGAGCAGTACTTC. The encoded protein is CASSLLAGKVHEQYF.

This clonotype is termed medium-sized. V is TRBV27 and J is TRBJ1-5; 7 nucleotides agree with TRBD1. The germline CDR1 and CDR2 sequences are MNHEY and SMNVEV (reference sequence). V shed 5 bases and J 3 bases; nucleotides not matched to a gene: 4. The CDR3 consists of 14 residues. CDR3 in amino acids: CASSRQGTNQPQHF. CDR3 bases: TGTGCCAGCAGTAGACAGGGAACCAATCAGCCCCAGCATTTT.

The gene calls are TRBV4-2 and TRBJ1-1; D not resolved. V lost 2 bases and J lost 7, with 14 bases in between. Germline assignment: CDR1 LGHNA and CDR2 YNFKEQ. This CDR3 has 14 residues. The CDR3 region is CASSQNGELSEAFF. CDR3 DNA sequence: TGTGCCAGCAGCCAAAACGGGGAACTAAGTGAAGCTTTCTTT.

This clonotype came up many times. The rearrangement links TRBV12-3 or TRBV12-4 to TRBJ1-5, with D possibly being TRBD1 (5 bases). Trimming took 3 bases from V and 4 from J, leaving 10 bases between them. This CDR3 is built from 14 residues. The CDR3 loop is CASSLGRTNQPQHF. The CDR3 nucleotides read TGTGCCAGCAGTTTGGGACGGACTAATCAGCCCCAGCATTTT.

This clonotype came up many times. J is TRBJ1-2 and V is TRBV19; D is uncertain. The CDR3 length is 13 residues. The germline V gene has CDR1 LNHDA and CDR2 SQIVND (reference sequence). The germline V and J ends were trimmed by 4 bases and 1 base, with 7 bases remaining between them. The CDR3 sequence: CASSTSLNYGYTF. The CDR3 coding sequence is TGTGCCAGTAGTACCTCCCTTAACTATGGCTACACCTTC.

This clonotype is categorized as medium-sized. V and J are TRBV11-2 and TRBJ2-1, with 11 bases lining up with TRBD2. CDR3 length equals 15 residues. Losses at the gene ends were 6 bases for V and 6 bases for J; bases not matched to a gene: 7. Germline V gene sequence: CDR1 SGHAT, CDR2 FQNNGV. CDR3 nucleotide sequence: TGTGCCAGCAGGTCAACCGGGACTAGCGGCAATGAGCAGTTCTTC. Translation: CASRSTGTSGNEQFF.

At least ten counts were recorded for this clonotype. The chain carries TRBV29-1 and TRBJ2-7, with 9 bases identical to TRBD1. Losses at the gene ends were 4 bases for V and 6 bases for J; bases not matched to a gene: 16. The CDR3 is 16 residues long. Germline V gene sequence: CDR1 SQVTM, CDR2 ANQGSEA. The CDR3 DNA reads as TGCAGCGTTGTAGTAACAGGGGGCGCCGGGTTGTTCGAGCAGTACTTC. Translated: CSVVVTGGAGLFEQYF.

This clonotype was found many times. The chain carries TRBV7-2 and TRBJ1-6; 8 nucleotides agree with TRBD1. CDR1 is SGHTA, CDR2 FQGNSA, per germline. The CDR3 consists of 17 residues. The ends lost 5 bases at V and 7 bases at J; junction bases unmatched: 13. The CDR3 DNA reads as TGTGCCAGCAGCCGTTTGACAGGGGCTGGGGGAAATTCACCCCTCCACTTT. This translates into CASSRLTGAGGNSPLHF.

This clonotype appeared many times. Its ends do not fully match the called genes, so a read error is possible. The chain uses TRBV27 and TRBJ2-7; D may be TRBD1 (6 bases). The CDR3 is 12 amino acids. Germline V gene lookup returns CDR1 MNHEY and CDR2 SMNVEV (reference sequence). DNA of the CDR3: TGCGCTACAGGGCCTTTCAACTCCGTGCAGTACTTC. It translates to CATGPFNSVQYF.

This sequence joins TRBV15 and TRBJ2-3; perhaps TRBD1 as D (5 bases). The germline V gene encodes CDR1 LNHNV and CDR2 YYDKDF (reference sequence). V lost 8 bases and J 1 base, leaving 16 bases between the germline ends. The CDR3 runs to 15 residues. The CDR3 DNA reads TGTGCCACCTCGGGCAGGGCATGGGGCACAGATACGCAGTATTTT. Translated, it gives CATSGRAWGTDTQYF.

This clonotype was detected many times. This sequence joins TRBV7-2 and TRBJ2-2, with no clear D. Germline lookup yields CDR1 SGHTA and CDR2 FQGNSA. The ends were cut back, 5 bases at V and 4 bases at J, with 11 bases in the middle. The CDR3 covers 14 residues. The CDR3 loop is CASSPRWVTGELFF. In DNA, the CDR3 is TGTGCCAGCAGCCCCCGTTGGGTCACCGGGGAGCTGTTTTTT.

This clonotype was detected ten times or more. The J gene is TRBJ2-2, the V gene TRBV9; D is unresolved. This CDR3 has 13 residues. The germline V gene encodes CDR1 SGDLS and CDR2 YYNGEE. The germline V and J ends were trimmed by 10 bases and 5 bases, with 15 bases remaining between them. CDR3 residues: CASSPGITGELFF. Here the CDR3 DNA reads TGTGCCTCCAGTCCGGGTATTACCGGGGAGCTGTTTTTT. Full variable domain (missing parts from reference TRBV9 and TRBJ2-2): DSGVTQTPKHLITATGQRVTLRCSPRSGDLSVYWYQQSLDQGLQFLIQYYNGEERAKGNILERFSAQQFPDLHSELNLSSLELGDSALYFCASSPGITGELFFGEGSRLTVL.

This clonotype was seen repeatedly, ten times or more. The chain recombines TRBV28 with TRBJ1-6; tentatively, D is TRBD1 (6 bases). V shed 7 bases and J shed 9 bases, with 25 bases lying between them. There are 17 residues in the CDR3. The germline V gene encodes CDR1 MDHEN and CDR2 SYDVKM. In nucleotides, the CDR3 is TGTGCCAGCACCTCAACCCCGGGCAGGGGCAGCGGTTCACCCCTCCACTTT. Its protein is CASTSTPGRGSGSPLHF. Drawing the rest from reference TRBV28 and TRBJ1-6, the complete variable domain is DVKVTQSSRYLVKRTGEKVFLECVQDMDHENMFWYRQDPGLGLRLIYFSYDVKMKEKGDIPEGYSVSREKKERFSLILESASTNQTSMYLCASTSTPGRGSGSPLHFGNGTRLTVT.